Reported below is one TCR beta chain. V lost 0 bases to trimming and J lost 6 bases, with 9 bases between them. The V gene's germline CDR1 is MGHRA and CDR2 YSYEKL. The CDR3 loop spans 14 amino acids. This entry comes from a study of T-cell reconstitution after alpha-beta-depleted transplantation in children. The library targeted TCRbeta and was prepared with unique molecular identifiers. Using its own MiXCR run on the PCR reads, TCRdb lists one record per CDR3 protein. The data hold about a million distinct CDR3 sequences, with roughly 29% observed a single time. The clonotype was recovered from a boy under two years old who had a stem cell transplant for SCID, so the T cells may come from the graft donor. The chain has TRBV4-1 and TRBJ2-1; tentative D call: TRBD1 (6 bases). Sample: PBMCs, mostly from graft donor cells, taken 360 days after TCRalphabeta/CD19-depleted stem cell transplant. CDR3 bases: TGCGCCAGCAGCCAAGAATCCAGGGGCAATGAGCAGTTCTTC. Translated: CASSQESRGNEQFF.